The rows below give T cell receptor beta chains drawn from one sample of a study of T cells in tuberculosis. Produced via immunoSEQ multiplex PCR; TCRdb's table is partial and in-frame only. The table has 35,000 to 45,000 clones, 94% seen once. The material was PBMCs, obtained at tuberculosis diagnosis. All receptors derive from an adult with tuberculosis. Each CDR3 is given without its conserved first and last residue. Size tells how often a clone was seen (once, few, many) or the class of an expanded clone, and some rows leave it out.

>TRBV10-3|.
AIRGDLNTEAF
>TRBV20-1|.
SAPEVLRQY
>TRBV5-1|.
ASRSTGLGANVLT
>TRBV4-3|.
ASSQNRDTNQPQH
>TRBV27|.
ASRQTGSYGYT
>TRBV2|.
ASRNEAVNQPQH
>TRBV10-3|.
AISEKRGSGEQY
>TRBV18|.
ASCTDWDRDQETQY
>TRBV12-5|.
ASGLLLDRAHYSGANVLT
>TRBV7-2|.
ASSLNPRGSGELF
>TRBV10-3|.
ASRLQPEGGSPLH
>TRBV5-1|once
ASSLVGLAGAGQETQY
>TRBV7-2|.
ASSFTGALGYT
>TRBV27|.
ASSPGDTFSPLH